This T cell receptor beta chain was found in a study of T-cell memory formation after mild COVID-19. A few counts support this clonotype. Its antigen remains unidentified. Germline V CDR1 and CDR2: SGDLS, YYNGEE. The germline V and J ends were trimmed by 4 bases and 0 bases, with 14 bases remaining between them. The CDR3 runs 17 residues. Using constant-segment primers, 5'RACE produced TCR alpha and TCR beta cDNA libraries carrying sample barcodes and UMIs. From the 5' RACE reads, TCRdb called clonotypes with MiXCR, one entry per CDR3 protein. The sample lists roughly 510,000 distinct CDR3 sequences; around 16% were seen once. Broader study findings: Day 15 to 85 contracting clones showed balanced CD4/CD8; day 15 to 37 expanders favored CD4+.

Sequenced sample: PBMCs or a T cell subset sorted from them (not recorded which). The chain is built from TRBV9 and TRBJ1-6; D is perhaps TRBD1 (6 bases). This sequence originates from an adult woman who had mild COVID-19 (a few samples of this study predate the infection). Cell type and time point are not known. CDR3 sequence (DNA): TGTGCCAGCAGCCCCAACACAGGGAGCTCCTATAATTCACCCCTCCACTTT. Translation gives CASSPNTGSSYNSPLHF.